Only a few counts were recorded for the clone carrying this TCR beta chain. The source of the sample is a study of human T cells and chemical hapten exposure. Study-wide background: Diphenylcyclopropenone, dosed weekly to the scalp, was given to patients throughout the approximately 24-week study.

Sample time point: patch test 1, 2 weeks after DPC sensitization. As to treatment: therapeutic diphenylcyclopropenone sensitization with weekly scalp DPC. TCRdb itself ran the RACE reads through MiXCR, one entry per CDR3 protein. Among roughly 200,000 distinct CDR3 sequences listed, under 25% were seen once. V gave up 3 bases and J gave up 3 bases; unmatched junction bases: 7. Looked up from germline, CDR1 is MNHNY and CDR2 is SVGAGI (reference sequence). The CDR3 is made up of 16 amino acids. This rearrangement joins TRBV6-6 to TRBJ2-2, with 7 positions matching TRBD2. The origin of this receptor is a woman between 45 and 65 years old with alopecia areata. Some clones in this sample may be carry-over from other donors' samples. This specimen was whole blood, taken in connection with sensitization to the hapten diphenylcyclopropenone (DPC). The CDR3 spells CASSYSGRLYTGELFF. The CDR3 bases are TGTGCCAGCAGTTATAGCGGGCGACTGTACACCGGGGAGCTGTTTTTT.